This TCR beta chain appears in the sequencing data of a study of Graves' ophthalmopathy and Graves' hyperthyroidism. Notes on the study in general: The model's ophthalmopathy progression predictions had around 64% sensitivity and 72% to 80% specificity.

V lost 8 bases, J lost 0 bases, and 12 bases lay in between. This CDR3 is built from 14 residues. Per the germline V gene, CDR1 is SGDLS and CDR2 is YYNGEE. This clonotype has a count of ten or more. Its specificity is unknown. Participants with hyperthyroidism, aged 18 to 65, were newly diagnosed with under 2 months' duration. The diagnostic workup employed clinical symptoms, serum thyroxine, TRAb, thyroid ultrasound and orbital computed tomography. Using RNA transcripts, the TCR beta CDR3 regions were amplified. First-round RT-PCR employed HTBI primers, with a second-round multiplex PCR after it. TCRdb analysed the multiplex PCR reads with MiXCR anew, one entry per CDR3 protein. The data contain around 1.1 million distinct CDR3 sequences, roughly two fifths of them singletons.

The sample was peripheral blood or thyroid tissue (not recorded which). The genes are TRBV9 and TRBJ1-3, with D unresolved. The source of this sequence is an adult man with Graves' hyperthyroidism. DNA of the CDR3: TGTGCCAGTACGGACGGAAACTCTGGAAACACCATATATTTT. Protein product: CASTDGNSGNTIYF.